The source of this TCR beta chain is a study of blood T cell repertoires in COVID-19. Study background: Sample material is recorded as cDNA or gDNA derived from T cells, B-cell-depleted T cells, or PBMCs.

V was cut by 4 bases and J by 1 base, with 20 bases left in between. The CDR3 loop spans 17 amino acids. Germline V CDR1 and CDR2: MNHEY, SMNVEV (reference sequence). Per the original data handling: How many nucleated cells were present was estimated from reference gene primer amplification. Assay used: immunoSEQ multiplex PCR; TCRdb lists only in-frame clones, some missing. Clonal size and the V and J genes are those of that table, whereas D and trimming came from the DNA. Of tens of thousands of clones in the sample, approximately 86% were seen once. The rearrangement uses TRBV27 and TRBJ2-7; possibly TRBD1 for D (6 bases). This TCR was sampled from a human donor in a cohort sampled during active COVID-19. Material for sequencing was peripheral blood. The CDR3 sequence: CASSSRLTGHMSYEQYF. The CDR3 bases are TGTGCCAGCAGTTCCAGACTAACGGGACATATGTCCTACGAGCAGTACTTC.